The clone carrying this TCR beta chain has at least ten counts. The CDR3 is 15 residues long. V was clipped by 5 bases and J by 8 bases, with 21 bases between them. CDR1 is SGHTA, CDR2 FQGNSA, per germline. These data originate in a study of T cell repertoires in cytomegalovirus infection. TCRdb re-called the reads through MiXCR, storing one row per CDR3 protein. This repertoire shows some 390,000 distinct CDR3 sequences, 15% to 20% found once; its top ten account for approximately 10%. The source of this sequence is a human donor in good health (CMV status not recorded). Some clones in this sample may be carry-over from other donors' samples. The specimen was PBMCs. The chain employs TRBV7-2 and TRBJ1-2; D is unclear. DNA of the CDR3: TGTGCCAGCAGCAGGACCTCGGGCCTTTCCCGCGGCTACACCTTC. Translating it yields CASSRTSGLSRGYTF.